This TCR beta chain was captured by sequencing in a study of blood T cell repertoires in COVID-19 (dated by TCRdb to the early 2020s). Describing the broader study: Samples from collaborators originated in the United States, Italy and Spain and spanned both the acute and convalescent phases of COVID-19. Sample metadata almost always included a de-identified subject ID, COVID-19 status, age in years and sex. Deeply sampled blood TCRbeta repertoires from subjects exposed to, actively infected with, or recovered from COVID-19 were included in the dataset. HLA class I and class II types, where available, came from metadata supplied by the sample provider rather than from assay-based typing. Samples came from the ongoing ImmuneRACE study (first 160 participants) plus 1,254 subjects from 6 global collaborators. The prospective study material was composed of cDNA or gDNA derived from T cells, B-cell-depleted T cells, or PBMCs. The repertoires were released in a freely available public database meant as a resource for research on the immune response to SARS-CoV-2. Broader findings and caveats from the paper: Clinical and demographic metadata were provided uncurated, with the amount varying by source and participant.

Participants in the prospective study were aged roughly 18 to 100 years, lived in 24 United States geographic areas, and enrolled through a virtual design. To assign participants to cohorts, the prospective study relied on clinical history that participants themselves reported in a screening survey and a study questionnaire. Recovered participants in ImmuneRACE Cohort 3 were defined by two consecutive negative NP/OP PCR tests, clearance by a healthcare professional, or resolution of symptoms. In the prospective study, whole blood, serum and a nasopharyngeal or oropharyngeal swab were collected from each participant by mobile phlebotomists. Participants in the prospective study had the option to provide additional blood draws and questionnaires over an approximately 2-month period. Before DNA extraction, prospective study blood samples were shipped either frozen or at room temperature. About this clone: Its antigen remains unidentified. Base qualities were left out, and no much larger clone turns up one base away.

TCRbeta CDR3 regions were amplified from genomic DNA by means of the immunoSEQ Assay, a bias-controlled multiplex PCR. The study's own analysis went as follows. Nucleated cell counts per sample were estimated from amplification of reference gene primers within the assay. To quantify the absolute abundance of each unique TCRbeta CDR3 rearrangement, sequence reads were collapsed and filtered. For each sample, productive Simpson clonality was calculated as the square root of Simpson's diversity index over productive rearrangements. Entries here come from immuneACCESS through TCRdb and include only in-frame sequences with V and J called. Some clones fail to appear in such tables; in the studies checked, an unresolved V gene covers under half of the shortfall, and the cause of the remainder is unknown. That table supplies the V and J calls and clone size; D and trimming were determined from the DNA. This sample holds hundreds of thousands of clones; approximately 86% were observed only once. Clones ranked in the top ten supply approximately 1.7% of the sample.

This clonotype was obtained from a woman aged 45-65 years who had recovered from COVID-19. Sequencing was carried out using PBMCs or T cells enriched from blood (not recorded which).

The CDR3 loop reads CASSLPGGYEQYF. The base sequence is TGTGCCAGCAGTTTACCGGGGGGGTACGAGCAGTACTTC. This receptor chain uses TRBV28 and TRBJ2-7; 8 central nucleotides agree with TRBD2. The CDR3, from cysteine to phenylalanine, totals 13 residues. The DNA shown is the 39-base CDR3, in frame from base 1. V is pruned by 2 bases and J by 4 bases, leaving 1 base of the junction without a gene match. Taken from the germline V gene, the CDR1 and CDR2 loops are MDHEN and SYDVKM.